This TCR beta chain was captured by sequencing in a study of CD8 T cells in ankylosing spondylitis (dated by TCRdb to the late 2010s). The study in broad terms: The study set out to find disease-linked TCR variants by profiling T cell receptor beta repertoires in ankylosing spondylitis patients and healthy donors. Samples of peripheral blood were taken, and for ankylosing spondylitis patients, synovial fluid was collected as well. The full study cohort was made up of under 30 ankylosing spondylitis patients and around 100 healthy donors.

TCRdb names Illumina HiSeq 2500 as the instrument used. Quantitative 5'-RACE with molecular barcodes was used to prepare TCR beta libraries. Processing in the source paper ran as follows. A new computational method based on a probabilistic model of VDJ rearrangement was used to identify disease-linked TCR variants. TCRdb's own reprocessing of the public reads used fastp at Q25 and MiXCR and kept productive beta chains. Each CDR3 protein gets just one entry, which takes the most common genes and DNA from the rows behind it. The V and J calls and clone size are TCRdb's, not the authors'. The sample contains about 240,000 distinct CDR3 sequences, over 8.5% of them found a single time. Of the sample, under 7.5% falls within the top ten clones. Reading the germline V gene gives CDR1 SGHTA and CDR2 FQGTGA. The CDR3 has 14 amino acids, counting the end cysteine and phenylalanine. Only the CDR3 DNA is retained, 42 bases long and in frame from the first base. V and J are truncated by 4 bases and 0 bases respectively, leaving an intervening sequence of 8 bases.

Study-wide conclusions, independent of this receptor: Blood from ankylosing spondylitis patients appeared to be characterized by a TCR beta motif made up of fewer than ten highly homologous amino acid variants. The disease-linked clones showed a CD8+ phenotype and occurred at relatively low frequencies in peripheral blood. Some motif variants were previously reported in synovial fluid and blood of reactive arthritis patients, suggesting common disease-initiation mechanisms. According to the report, matched synovial fluid samples from ankylosing spondylitis patients were significantly enriched for the disease-linked clones.

In this sample, this clonotype turned up many times. Its antigen remains undetermined. Base qualities were left out, and no much larger clone turns up one base away. This receptor was obtained from a male donor with ankylosing spondylitis or in good health (not recorded which). Sequenced sample: blood, either unsorted or a sorted T cell fraction (not recorded which). Recombination linked TRBV7-3 to TRBJ2-3, and possibly TRBD1, on 5 matching bases. This receptor has the CDR3 CASSYDSSTDTQYF. The DNA sequence reads TGTGCCAGCAGCTACGACAGTAGCACAGATACGCAGTATTTT.